This record covers a single T cell receptor (beta chain). Antigen specificity is unknown. This record belongs to a study of cytomegalovirus exposure and HLA in healthy donors. Study-level findings and limits: Earlier analysis yielded a pattern in which most TCR beta V segments were productive about 90% or about 30% of the time. Within the data, a cluster of highly shared sequence variants was likely a sequencing artifact. Most of the CMV-associated TCR beta chains (in a later analysis) appeared to be HLA-restricted.

Trimming removed 3 bases from V and 3 bases from J; junction bases left unmatched: 4. Germline values: CDR1 SGDLS, CDR2 YYNGEE. The CDR3 sequence is 16 residues long. PCR amplification relied on 60 Vbeta primers (plus 13 Jbeta primers). Only in-frame clones appear in the TCRdb table, and some are missing; sequencing was by immunoSEQ multiplex PCR. The table includes over 85,000 clones, over 80% detected once. The sequenced sample consisted of PBMCs. The sequence was collected from a female donor in good health and CMV-seropositive. The rearrangement joins TRBV9 to TRBJ1-3, with 12 bases that match TRBD1. CDR3 sequence: CASSEGQGAGGNTIYF. The CDR3 DNA reads TGTGCCAGCAGCGAGGGACAGGGGGCAGGTGGAAACACCATATATTTT.